These T cell receptor beta chains were read from a single sample in a study of blood T cell repertoires in COVID-19. TCRdb's copy holds only in-frame clones and misses some; the assay was immunoSEQ multiplex PCR. The sample gives nearly 250,000 clones, around 80% of which show up once; 1.5% to 2% is in the top ten. Sequencing was performed on peripheral blood. The receptors come from a woman older than 75 with acute or convalescent COVID-19. Each CDR3 is given with its conserved first and last residue. A D gene is named only where the DNA matches it firmly. Size is stated for part of the rows, as once, few or many counts, or as a class when the clone is expanded.

V	D	J	size	CDR3	DNA
TRBV6-2/TRBV6-3	TRBD2	TRBJ2-5	.	CASSYPTSPETQYF	TGTGCCAGCAGTTACCCGACTAGCCCGGAGACCCAGTACTTC
TRBV9	TRBD2	TRBJ2-4	.	CASSGSGGRDIQYF	TGTGCCAGCAGCGGTAGCGGGGGGAGAGACATTCAGTACTTC
TRBV6-5	TRBD1	TRBJ1-5	.	CASSGTGNNQPQHF	TGTGCCAGCAGCGGGACAGGGAACAATCAGCCCCAGCATTTT
TRBV6-2/TRBV6-3	TRBD2	TRBJ2-7	.	CASRPLAASSYEQYF	TGTGCCAGCAGACCTCTAGCGGCAAGCTCCTACGAGCAGTACTTC
TRBV15	.	TRBJ1-2	.	CATSGDGGNYGYTF	TGTGCCACCAGCGGGGACGGGGGGAACTATGGCTACACCTTC
TRBV18	TRBD1	TRBJ1-2	.	CASSPTGAYGYTF	TGTGCCAGCTCACCCACAGGGGCCTATGGCTACACCTTC
TRBV11-2	.	TRBJ2-7	.	CASSYNWGDLSYEQYF	TGTGCCAGCAGCTACAACTGGGGGGACCTCTCCTACGAGCAGTACTTC
TRBV10-3	.	TRBJ1-1	.	CAISEDSPFTEAFF	TGTGCCATCAGTGAGGACAGCCCTTTTACTGAAGCTTTCTTT
TRBV6-5	.	TRBJ1-4	once	CASSYGAGREKLFF	TGTGCCAGCAGTTACGGGGCAGGGCGTGAAAAACTGTTTTTT
TRBV5-6	TRBD1	TRBJ2-5	.	CASSVGTEETQYF	TGTGCCAGCAGCGTCGGGACAGAAGAGACCCAGTACTTC
TRBV6-2/TRBV6-3	TRBD2	TRBJ2-7	.	CASSNRLAGVYEQYF	TGTGCCAGCAGTAACAGACTAGCGGGAGTCTACGAGCAGTACTTC
TRBV6-1	.	TRBJ1-6	.	CASSEEGHLNSPLHF	TGTGCCAGCAGTGAAGAGGGACATCTTAATTCACCCCTCCACTTT
TRBV5-1	.	TRBJ2-7	.	CASSLEEGGTSYEQYF	TGCGCCAGCAGCTTGGAAGAAGGGGGAACCTCCTACGAGCAGTACTTC
TRBV27	.	TRBJ1-1	.	CASSFLYDTEAFF	TGTGCCAGCAGTTTCCTATATGACACTGAAGCTTTCTTT
TRBV7-3	TRBD1	TRBJ1-2	.	CASSPDRGNYGYTF	TGTGCCAGCAGCCCGGACAGGGGAAACTATGGCTACACCTTC
TRBV4-2	TRBD1	TRBJ2-1	.	CASSRGTEDNEQFF	TGTGCCAGCAGCCGAGGGACAGAAGACAATGAGCAGTTCTTC
TRBV30	TRBD1	TRBJ1-2	.	CAWTGQGYGYTF	TGTGCCTGGACCGGACAGGGCTATGGCTACACCTTC
TRBV6-2/TRBV6-3	TRBD1	TRBJ1-5	few	CASSVQGSNQPQHF	TGTGCCAGCAGTGTACAGGGGAGCAATCAGCCCCAGCATTTT
TRBV5-1	TRBD1	TRBJ1-4	.	CASSPPTGAATNEKLFF	TGCGCCAGCAGCCCGCCAACAGGGGCTGCAACTAATGAAAAACTGTTTTTT
TRBV5-8	TRBD1	TRBJ1-2	.	CASSLDFNPTGVYGYTF	TGTGCCAGCAGCTTGGACTTCAACCCGACAGGGGTTTATGGCTACACCTTC
TRBV5-5	.	TRBJ1-2	.	CASSLFRVNYGYTF	TGTGCCAGCAGCTTGTTCAGGGTCAACTATGGCTACACCTTC
TRBV12-3/TRBV12-4	.	TRBJ1-2	few	CASNQGHRGGYTF	TGTGCCAGCAACCAGGGTCATAGAGGTGGCTACACCTTC
TRBV5-1	.	TRBJ1-2	.	CASSLERGGYTF	TGCGCCAGCAGCTTGGAAAGGGGTGGCTACACCTTC
TRBV14	TRBD2	TRBJ2-3	.	CASSSPSGTRTDTQYF	TGTGCCAGCAGCTCCCCTAGCGGAACCCGCACAGATACGCAGTATTTT
TRBV5-4	TRBD1	TRBJ2-2	.	CASSFATGVPGELFF	TGTGCCAGCAGCTTCGCTACAGGGGTTCCCGGGGAGCTGTTTTTT
TRBV5-1	TRBD1	TRBJ1-5	.	CASSLEGAPHQPQHF	TGCGCCAGCAGCTTGGAGGGGGCGCCCCATCAGCCCCAGCATTTT
TRBV28	.	TRBJ2-1	.	CASTIRGRHNEQFF	TGTGCCAGCACCATAAGGGGCCGCCACAATGAGCAGTTCTTC
TRBV6-5	.	TRBJ2-6	.	CASSLARLANVLTF	TGTGCCAGCAGCCTAGCTAGGCTGGCCAACGTCCTGACTTTC
TRBV13	TRBD1	TRBJ2-7	few	CASSLESDRGSYEQYF	TGTGCCAGCAGCTTAGAATCGGACAGGGGGTCCTACGAGCAGTACTTC
TRBV6-5	.	TRBJ1-2	.	CASRERREGNYGYTF	TGTGCCAGCAGGGAGAGGCGGGAGGGAAACTATGGCTACACCTTC
TRBV19	TRBD1	TRBJ1-2	.	CASSIVGTGEGYGYTF	TGTGCCAGTAGTATAGTCGGGACAGGGGAAGGCTATGGCTACACCTTC
TRBV19	TRBD1	TRBJ2-7	.	CASSAPGTGGFEQYF	TGTGCCAGTAGTGCCCCCGGGACAGGGGGATTCGAGCAGTACTTC
TRBV7-2	.	TRBJ2-3	.	CASSPGIGIGTQYF	TGTGCCAGCAGCCCAGGGATAGGGATCGGTACGCAGTATTTT
TRBV5-8	TRBD2	TRBJ2-3	.	CASSLGLAGEYF	TGTGCCAGCAGCTTGGGGCTAGCGGGAGAGTATTTT
TRBV5-6	.	TRBJ1-2	.	CASSLAGFGYTF	TGTGCCAGCAGCTTGGCAGGGTTTGGCTACACCTTC
TRBV18	.	TRBJ1-1	.	CASSPQATDTEAFF	TGTGCCAGCTCACCACAGGCTACAGACACTGAAGCTTTCTTT
TRBV5-8	TRBD1	TRBJ2-7	.	CASSDRVTYEQYF	TGTGCCAGCAGCGACAGGGTAACCTACGAGCAGTACTTC
TRBV5-1	TRBD1	TRBJ1-2	.	CASSLGDSNYGYTF	TGCGCCAGCAGCTTGGGGGACAGTAACTATGGCTACACCTTC
TRBV2	TRBD1	TRBJ2-5	once	CASGTGQETQYF	TGTGCCAGCGGGACAGGACAAGAGACCCAGTACTTC
TRBV28	.	TRBJ2-1	.	CASDSGVNEQFF	TGTGCCAGCGATTCAGGGGTTAATGAGCAGTTCTTC
TRBV9	.	TRBJ1-4	.	CASSVDRAIEKLFF	TGTGCCAGCAGCGTAGACAGGGCTATTGAAAAACTGTTTTTT
TRBV6-5	.	TRBJ1-4	.	CASRPVGVGNEKLFF	TGTGCCAGCCGTCCTGTCGGGGTGGGGAATGAAAAACTGTTTTTT
TRBV7-2	.	TRBJ2-3	once	CASSLLALTTDTQYF	TGTGCCAGCAGCTTGCTAGCGTTGACGACAGATACGCAGTATTTT
TRBV5-1	.	TRBJ2-7	.	CASSLGVGAGLPYEQYF	TGCGCCAGCAGCTTGGGAGTGGGGGCAGGGTTGCCCTACGAGCAGTACTTC
TRBV7-8	.	TRBJ2-5	.	CASSLGHRQETQYF	TGTGCCAGCAGCTTAGGGCACCGACAAGAGACCCAGTACTTC
TRBV5-1	.	TRBJ2-7	few	CASSRDFYEQYF	TGCGCCAGCAGCCGGGACTTCTACGAGCAGTACTTC
TRBV19	TRBD2	TRBJ2-3	.	CASSRGGGTDTQYF	TGTGCCAGTAGTAGGGGAGGGGGCACAGATACGCAGTATTTT
TRBV5-1	.	TRBJ2-3	.	CASSSVLTGGTDTQYF	TGCGCCAGCAGCTCGGTCCTTACCGGGGGAACAGATACGCAGTATTTT
TRBV2	.	TRBJ1-5	.	CASRSGVGNQPQHF	TGTGCCAGCAGGTCAGGGGTTGGAAATCAGCCCCAGCATTTT
TRBV9	TRBD1	TRBJ2-3	.	CASSVRDRRSTDTQYF	TGTGCCAGCAGCGTACGGGACAGGCGATCCACAGATACGCAGTATTTT
TRBV12-3/TRBV12-4	TRBD1	TRBJ1-2	once	CASSPDRGHGYTF	TGTGCCAGCAGTCCGGACAGGGGGCATGGCTACACCTTC
TRBV7-2	.	TRBJ1-6	.	CASSLMGADRAPLHF	TGTGCCAGCAGCTTAATGGGGGCAGACCGGGCACCCCTCCACTTT
TRBV7-2	TRBD1	TRBJ1-6	.	CASSAGQGQGTLHF	TGTGCCAGCAGCGCAGGCCAGGGACAGGGGACCCTCCACTTT
TRBV14	.	TRBJ1-6	.	CASSQPMGRPGVVNSPLHF	TGTGCCAGCAGCCAACCGATGGGAAGACCGGGGGTGGTGAATTCACCCCTCCACTTT
TRBV6-2/TRBV6-3	.	TRBJ2-3	.	CASSSGSTDTQYF	TGTGCCAGCAGTTCGGGAAGCACAGATACGCAGTATTTT
TRBV7-2	TRBD2	TRBJ2-3	.	CASSRTGTSASTDTQYF	TGTGCCAGCAGTCGAACCGGGACTAGCGCCAGCACAGATACGCAGTATTTT
TRBV7-2	TRBD2	TRBJ2-7	once	CASSLVASGSTYEQYF	TGTGCCAGCAGCTTAGTGGCTAGCGGGAGTACCTACGAGCAGTACTTC
TRBV19	.	TRBJ1-5	.	CASSPQPLGASNQPQHF	TGTGCCAGTAGTCCTCAACCCCTGGGGGCTAGCAATCAGCCCCAGCATTTT
TRBV6-5	TRBD1	TRBJ1-1	.	CASSTTGKGNTEAFF	TGTGCCAGCAGCACGACAGGGAAGGGGAACACTGAAGCTTTCTTT